This note documents a single TCR beta chain sequence. The data stem from a study of cytomegalovirus exposure and HLA in healthy donors. The PCR used 60 Vbeta and 13 Jbeta primers. The table came from immunoSEQ multiplex PCR; TCRdb's copy has only in-frame clones and leaves some out. The sample lists about 120,000 clones, about 80% occurring once. The ends were cut back, 6 bases at V and 4 bases at J, with 9 bases in the middle. This CDR3 is built from 11 residues. CDR1 and CDR2 from the germline V gene are GTSNPN and SVGIG (reference sequence). This rearrangement joins TRBV30 to TRBJ1-1, with a weak D call TRBD1 (5 bases). The source material was PBMCs. The TCR sequence derives from a man under 40 in good health and CMV-seropositive. This CDR3 is CACQGGTEAFF. CDR3 nucleotide sequence: TGTGCCTGTCAGGGAGGCACTGAAGCTTTCTTT.